This TCR beta chain was profiled in a study of blood T cell repertoires in COVID-19. Study in general: Acute and convalescent COVID-19 samples came from the United States, Italy and Spain. The cDNA or gDNA used as material had been derived from T cells, B-cell-depleted T cells, or PBMCs.

In germline, CDR1 is KGHSH, CDR2 LQKENI. Trimming removed 2 bases from V and 0 bases from J, with 7 bases in between. This CDR3 has 14 residues. Original handling: The authors estimated nucleated cell counts from reference gene primer amplification. The assay was immunoSEQ multiplex PCR, and TCRdb's table has in-frame clones only and misses some. V, J and clone size are those of that table, while D and trimming were read from the DNA. The data hold around 130,000 clones, with over 75% observed a single time. The sequenced material came from peripheral blood. The rearrangement links TRBV18 to TRBJ1-1; D remains unclear. The TCR originated in a man between 50 and 59 years old with acute or convalescent COVID-19. The CDR3 spells CASSPASMNTEAFF. The DNA for the CDR3 is TGTGCCAGCTCACCAGCAAGCATGAACACTGAAGCTTTCTTT.